Following are 8 T cell receptor beta chains from one sample sequenced in a study of identical twins. TCRdb redid the calling of the 5' RACE reads with MiXCR, one entry per CDR3 protein. Of about 530,000 distinct CDR3 sequences listed, more than 20% are singletons. The same data also went into a second study, on yellow fever vaccine responses in identical twins.

Sequenced: CD4+ T cells sorted from blood. The receptors here all came from a woman aged 18-29 years in good health.

This clonotype was seen a few times. The chain combines TRBV7-8 with TRBJ1-6, with 9 bases matching TRBD1. Germline CDR1 and CDR2: SGHVS and FQNEAQ. The V gene end was trimmed by 1 base and the J gene end by 6 bases; junction bases not matched to a gene: 1. The CDR3 has 15 amino acids. CDR3 in amino acids: CASSLVGQGNSPLHF. The CDR3 region has the DNA TGTGCCAGCAGCTTAGTGGGACAGGGTAATTCACCCCTCCACTTT.

This clonotype was recorded a few times. The V and J genes are TRBV6-2 or TRBV6-3 and TRBJ2-1, with 10 bases fitting TRBD2. Germline V gene lookup returns CDR1 MNHEY and CDR2 SVGEGT. This CDR3 has 14 residues. After removal of 8 bases from V and 5 bases from J, the junction contained 6 bases not matched to a gene. For the CDR3, the DNA is TGTGCCAGCGGCATAGCGGGAGGTGACAATGAGCAGTTCTTC. Protein sequence: CASGIAGGDNEQFF.

The chain is built from TRBV12-3 or TRBV12-4 and TRBJ2-3; 8 bases match TRBD1. This CDR3 contains 16 residues. The V and J ends lost 1 base and 0 bases, in that order; junction bases with no gene match: 3. Here the CDR3 reads CASSLDRGLSTDTQYF. Here the CDR3 DNA reads TGTGCCAGCAGTTTAGACAGGGGGTTAAGCACAGATACGCAGTATTTT.

There are a few counts of this clonotype. The V and J genes are TRBV7-9 and TRBJ2-1, with a weak D call TRBD1 (5 bases). From germline, CDR1 is SEHNR and CDR2 FQNEAQ (reference sequence). The CDR3 is 16 residues long. V lost 5 bases and J 4 bases, leaving 18 bases between the germline ends. DNA for the CDR3: TGTGCCAGCAGCCCCCAGGGTGGTCTTGGTTACAATGAGCAGTTCTTC. This encodes CASSPQGGLGYNEQFF.

This clonotype was counted only a few times. The chain has TRBV12-3 or TRBV12-4 and TRBJ2-7, with D tentatively TRBD1 or TRBD2 (5 bases each). This CDR3 has 12 residues. Between the trimmed V and J ends, which lost 6 bases and 5 bases, there was a span of 11 bases. The CDR3 bases are TGTGCCAGCAGCCGGGACCCTAACGAGCAGTACTTC. Its translation: CASSRDPNEQYF.

The rearrangement uses TRBV7-9 and TRBJ2-7; TRBD1 matches at 7 bases. Germline-derived CDR1 and CDR2 are SEHNR and FQNEAQ (reference sequence). Losses at the gene ends were 5 bases for V and 4 bases for J; bases not matched to a gene: 5. This CDR3 is 13 amino acids long. CDR3 nucleotide sequence: TGTGCCAGCAGCCGTACAGGGGTTTACGAGCAGTACTTC. The encoded protein is CASSRTGVYEQYF.

The rearrangement joins TRBV2 to TRBJ2-7; TRBD2 matches 10 bases. This CDR3 has 16 residues. V dropped 5 bases and J dropped 3; count of bases not matched to a gene: 10. CDR1 SNHLY and CDR2 FYNNEI come from the germline V gene. CDR3: CASSPSGLAAYYEQYF. The CDR3, as DNA: TGTGCCAGCAGTCCCTCCGGACTAGCGGCTTACTACGAGCAGTACTTC.

The genes are TRBV24-1 and TRBJ2-1, with 8 bases matching TRBD1. This CDR3 spans 14 amino acids. The V segment lost 8 bases and the J segment 9 bases; nucleotides outside the gene matches: 11. The germline CDR1 and CDR2 sequences are KGHDR and SFDVKD. CDR3 nucleotide sequence: TGTGCCACCATAGGACAGGGTGAGGTCGGTGAGCAGTTCTTC. As protein: CATIGQGEVGEQFF.